The text below deals with one TCR beta chain. What it binds is not known. This record belongs to a study of CD8+ T cells in alopecia areata. Study context: Tofacitinib ran for 6 to 18 months before 6 months off drug. Whole-study findings and limits: Alphabeta T cells residing in normal skin are also sequenced in scalp samples. For lesional scalp, especially alopecia totalis/universalis, clonality was higher than in normal scalp.

Extraction and reverse transcription of RNA yielded cDNA as the sequencing template. Repertoires were generated with immunoSEQ multiplex PCR, while TCRdb's copy carries only in-frame clones and drops some. There are 150,000 or so clones in the sample; about 67% occur only once, and about 10% lies in the top ten. Germline V gene lookup returns CDR1 SGHRS and CDR2 YFSETQ. Trimming removed 2 bases from V and 0 bases from J, with 11 bases in between. This CDR3 is built from 15 residues. Isolation of CD4+ and CD8+ T cells from PBMCs was achieved by sorting. V and J are TRBV5-1 and TRBJ1-1; D is undetermined. The source is a human donor with alopecia areata. Source: CD8+ T cells sorted from blood, taken at week 0. CDR3 nucleotide sequence: TGCGCCAGCAGCTTACAAAGACATTTGAACACTGAAGCTTTCTTT. It is translated as CASSLQRHLNTEAFF.